This record covers a single T cell receptor (beta chain). These data come from a study of T cells in localized non-small cell lung cancer. Produced via immunoSEQ multiplex PCR; TCRdb's table is partial and in-frame only. Among around 19,000 clones listed, more than 75% were seen once. The CDR3 consists of 16 residues. The trim removed 5 bases at V and 7 bases at J, leaving 14 bases unmatched. Germline V lookup: CDR1 SGHVS, CDR2 FQNEAQ. The sequenced sample was PBMCs, obtained before any cancer treatment. The chain is built from TRBV7-8 and TRBJ2-3, with 8 bases fitting TRBD1. This sequence was found in a man aged 40 to 70 with stage II squamous cell lung carcinoma. CDR3: CASSPAGQGLRHTQYF. In DNA, the CDR3 is TGTGCCAGCAGCCCCGCCGGACAGGGCCTGAGACATACGCAGTATTTT.